This T cell receptor (beta chain) was identified in a study of CD8+ T cells in alopecia areata. About the research overall: Tofacitinib was taken orally by treated patients, and the dose was 5 to 10 mg twice daily. Patients remained on tofacitinib for 6 to 18 months and then went 6 months without it.

Collected material from alopecia areata patients comprised lesional scalp punch biopsies and peripheral blood. Extracted from the samples, RNA was reverse transcribed into cDNA to serve as the sequencing template. Clones were read by immunoSEQ multiplex PCR, and TCRdb kept only the in-frame ones, dropping some. The sample lists 150,000 or so clones; about 47% were seen once. General study points: In patients, TCRs were shared less clearly than in mice, and HLA may possibly be involved.

Comments on this clone: Antigen unknown.

The source is a human donor with alopecia areata. The sample here was CD8+ T cells sorted from blood, taken at week 0.

CDR3 bases: TGTGCCAGCAGCTTACGGGGGATTATTGACTATGGCTACACCTTC. Translated, it gives CASSLRGIIDYGYTF. The gene calls are TRBV11-2 and TRBJ1-2; D possibly corresponds to TRBD1 (5 bases). Germline V gene data show CDR1 as SGHAT and CDR2 as FQNNGV. CDR3 length: 15 amino acids. Between the trimmed V and J ends, which lost 2 bases and 3 bases, there was a span of 13 bases.